The clone carrying this T cell receptor beta chain was counted only a few times. Its antigen is currently unknown. The data stem from a study of T cells in Graves' hyperthyroidism and ophthalmopathy. Predating any ophthalmopathy symptoms, the blood sample was taken at first hyperthyroidism diagnosis. Notes on the study in general: Before onset, ophthalmopathy was predicted by the model a median around 6.2 months earlier.

This CDR3 has 18 amino acids. Looked up from germline, CDR1 is SGHRS and CDR2 is YFSETQ. J was trimmed by 2 bases and V by 2 bases; bases with no gene match: 8. RNA transcripts yielded amplified TCR beta CDR3 regions. Researchers ran a first-round RT-PCR on the TCR CDR3 using the HTBI primer set. TCRdb reanalysed the multiplex PCR reads using MiXCR and keeps one entry per CDR3 protein. The sample carries some 400,000 distinct CDR3 sequences, approximately 13% recorded once. The material sequenced was blood. V gene TRBV5-1 combines with J gene TRBJ2-6; TRBD1 agrees at 9 bases. This receptor was taken from a man aged 25 to 45 with Graves' hyperthyroidism that later progressed to Graves' ophthalmopathy. The CDR3 sequence is CASSLSPGQGAGANVLTF. The DNA for the CDR3 is TGCGCCAGCAGCTTATCTCCGGGACAGGGCGCTGGGGCCAACGTCCTGACTTTC.